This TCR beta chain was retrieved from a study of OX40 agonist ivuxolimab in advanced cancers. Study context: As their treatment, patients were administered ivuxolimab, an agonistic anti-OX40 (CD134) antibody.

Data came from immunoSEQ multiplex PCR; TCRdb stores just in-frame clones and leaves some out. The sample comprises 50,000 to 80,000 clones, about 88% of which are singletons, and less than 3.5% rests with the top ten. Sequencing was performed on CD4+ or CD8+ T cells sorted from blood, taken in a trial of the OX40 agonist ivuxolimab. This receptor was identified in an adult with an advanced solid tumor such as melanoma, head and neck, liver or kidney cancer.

CDR3 loop: CASSLVQGQGANYGYTF. The CDR3, as DNA: TGTGCCAGCAGCTTGGTTCAGGGACAGGGGGCTAACTATGGCTACACCTTC. The chain combines TRBV5-4 with TRBJ1-2; 11 nucleotides align to TRBD1. V was pared by 0 bases and J by 0 bases, with 4 bases of the junction left unmatched. This CDR3 region has 17 residues. The germline CDR1 and CDR2 sequences are SGHNT and YYREEE (reference sequence). Full variable domain (rest looked up from reference TRBV5-4 and TRBJ1-2): ETGVTQSPTHLIKTRGQQVTLRCSSQSGHNTVSWYQQALGQGPQFIFQYYREEENGRGNFPPRFSGLQFPNYSSELNVNALELDDSALYLCASSLVQGQGANYGYTFGSGTRLTVV.